Described below is a single TCR beta chain sequence and its context. Its target antigen remains unknown. No per-base quality is available; no much larger clone lies one base away. At the junction V is shortened by 5 bases and J by 0 bases, with 11 bases in between. CDR1 SGHAT and CDR2 FQDESV are derived from the germline V gene (reference sequence). CDR3 length: 15 amino acids, cysteine to phenylalanine. CDR3 DNA only is kept here, 45 bases in frame from base 1. Donors were healthy HIV-negative adults with no recently reported acute infections or vaccinations. Only Caucasian adults living in Nashville, Tennessee, USA were represented among the donors. CD4+ T cells were enriched by magnetic negative selection, after which naive cells were positively selected on CD45RA and the negative fraction was taken as the memory subset. After blood collection by leukapheresis, PBMCs were isolated using Ficoll-Histopaque density gradient centrifugation and then cryopreserved in the vapor phase of liquid nitrogen. Analytical flow cytometry was used to check the purity and quantity of every magnetically sorted T cell population. Genomic DNA was isolated from every sorted fraction and measured by UV absorbance on a Nanodrop 2000c.

Using the deep immunoSEQ assay, TCR CDR3 regions were amplified from genomic DNA by multiplex PCR. Extracted genomic DNA from each cell subset was spread evenly across all wells of several immunoSEQ 96-well plates, with each plate serving as a replicate. For sorted subsets, roughly 200 ng of genomic DNA, equivalent to some 30,000 T cell genomes, went into each replicate PCR. Purified libraries were quantified with a Qubit 3.0 fluorometer, sized on a Bioanalyzer 2100, and re-quantified with the KAPA Library Quantification kit. Each immunoSEQ 96-well plate was sequenced on its own single-read 150-cycle Illumina NextSeq 550 flow cell. The study's own analysis went as follows. Because only junctional sequences without quality scores were contained in the immunoSEQ output, filtering matching that applied to full-length reads could not be performed. Sequences were annotated with PyIR, a Python wrapper for IgBLAST v1.9, using IMGT germline references to assign V/J genes and CDR3. Reads were filtered out if the reads had weak V/J assignments (E-value above 1e-6), no CDR3, stop codons, out-of-frame junctions, or ambiguous translated residues. V3J clonotypes were defined as sequences sharing the same inferred V gene, J gene, and CDR3 amino acid sequence. The percentage overlap between two repertoires was calculated by dividing the number of shared unique clonotypes by the size of the smaller repertoire. RTK rarefaction, the Chao1 estimator, and Recon v2.1 estimates of unobserved clonotypes were used to assess repertoire richness. Generation probabilities for all TCRbeta clonotypes obtained by the gDNA method from several donors were computed using OLGA. What TCRdb holds here is the immuneACCESS table cut down to in-frame rearrangements. Part of the clones is not present; checked against another copy, under half of the missing clones reflect an unresolved V gene, and the others are unexplained. From that table come the V and J calls and clone size; the DNA was used to work out D and trimming. Across this sample there are over a million clones, with around three quarters seen only once. Under 0.65% of the sample lies in the top ten.

This entry belongs to a study of shared clonotypes between healthy human individuals (dated by TCRdb to about 2020). About the investigation overall: A couple of women and three men aged 18 to 49 years were included in the cohort. Blood TCR repertoires of five healthy adults were deeply sequenced to estimate repertoire size and the extent of clonotype sharing between individuals. For each donor, three plates each were used for CD4 naive and CD4 memory, two plates were used for CD8 naive, and one plate was used for CD8 memory. Per donor, leukapheresis produced somewhere between about 0.85 and 8.9 billion PBMCs. To increase sequencing depth and limit assay-specific biases, different laboratories used diverse techniques to prepare libraries and sequence TCR repertoires.

Summary of the overall study and its limitations: Pairwise subsampling indicated that sequencing depth was expected to affect the degree of clonotype sharing among donors. Sampling was restricted to blood, and TCR repertoires in tissue are likely to differ from TCR repertoires in blood. Sharing across a few donors was observed for 5% to 6.5% of naive CD4, over 3% of naive CD8, 2% to 2.5% of memory CD4, and about 0.39% of memory CD8 clonotypes. Larger estimated clonotype richness was generally found for naive subsets than for memory subsets. Compared with non-shared clonotypes, the clonotypes found in all four sorted-subset donors had higher generation probabilities. Because the study included a small number of donors, the genetic and exposure-history diversity represented was limited. Incomplete sequencing was indicated by rarefaction of sorted-subset datasets, despite the large sequencing depth.

The sequencing input was memory CD4+ T cells from PBMCs. Interpreted using the paper, the cell subset or site label stands for: CD45RA-negative fraction. The chain employs TRBV11-1 and TRBJ2-1, with a weak D call of TRBD2 (5 bases match). The receptor's source is a man aged 18 to 35 in good health. Some clones in this sample may be carry-over from other donors' samples. The nucleotides are TGTGCCAGCAGCCCAGCGGAGAGCTCCTACAATGAGCAGTTCTTC. Translated, this is CASSPAESSYNEQFF.